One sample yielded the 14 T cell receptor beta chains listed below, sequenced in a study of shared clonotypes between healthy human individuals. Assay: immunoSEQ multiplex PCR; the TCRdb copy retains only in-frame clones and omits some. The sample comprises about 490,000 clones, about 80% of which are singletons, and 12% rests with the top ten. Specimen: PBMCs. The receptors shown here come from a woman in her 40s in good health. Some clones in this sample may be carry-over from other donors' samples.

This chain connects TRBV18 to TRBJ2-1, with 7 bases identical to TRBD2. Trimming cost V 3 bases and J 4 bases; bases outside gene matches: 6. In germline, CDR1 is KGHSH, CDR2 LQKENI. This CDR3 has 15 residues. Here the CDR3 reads CASSPSGTRYNEQFF. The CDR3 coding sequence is TGTGCCAGCTCACCGAGCGGGACCAGATACAATGAGCAGTTCTTC.

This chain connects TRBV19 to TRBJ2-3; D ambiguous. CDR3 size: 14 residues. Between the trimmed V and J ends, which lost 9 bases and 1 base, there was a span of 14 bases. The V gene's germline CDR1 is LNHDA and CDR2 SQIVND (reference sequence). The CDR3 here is CASRPSSGTDTQYF. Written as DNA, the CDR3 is TGTGCCAGCCGTCCTTCTTCTGGCACAGATACGCAGTATTTT.

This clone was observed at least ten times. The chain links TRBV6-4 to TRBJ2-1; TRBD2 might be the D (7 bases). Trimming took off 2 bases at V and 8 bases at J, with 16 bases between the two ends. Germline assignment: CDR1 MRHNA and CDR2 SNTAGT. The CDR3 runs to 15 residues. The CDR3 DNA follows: TGTGCCAGCAGTGACGGGGGGGCTAGTGGGGATGAGCAGTTCTTC. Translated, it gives CASSDGGASGDEQFF.

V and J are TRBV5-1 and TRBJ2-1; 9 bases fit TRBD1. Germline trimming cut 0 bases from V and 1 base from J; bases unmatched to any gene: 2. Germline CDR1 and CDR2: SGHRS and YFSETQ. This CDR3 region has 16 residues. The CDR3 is CASSLEDRGSYNEQFF. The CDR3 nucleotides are TGCGCCAGCAGCTTGGAGGACAGGGGATCCTACAATGAGCAGTTCTTC.

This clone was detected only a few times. The DNA for the CDR3 is TGTGCCAGCAGCTTGGACAGGGAGGCTAATGAAAAACTGTTTTTT. This translates into CASSLDREANEKLFF. The chain is built from TRBV5-4 and TRBJ1-4, with D tentatively TRBD1 (6 bases). The V gene's germline CDR1 is SGHNT and CDR2 YYREEE (reference sequence). The CDR3 extends over 15 amino acids. Trimming cost V 0 bases and J 3 bases, with 9 bases left between them.

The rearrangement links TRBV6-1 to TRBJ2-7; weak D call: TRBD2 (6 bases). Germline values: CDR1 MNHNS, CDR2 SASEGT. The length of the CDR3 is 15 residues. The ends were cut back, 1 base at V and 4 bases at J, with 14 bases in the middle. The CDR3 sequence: CASSEDRETGYEQYF. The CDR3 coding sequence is TGTGCCAGCAGTGAAGACCGGGAGACGGGGTACGAGCAGTACTTC.

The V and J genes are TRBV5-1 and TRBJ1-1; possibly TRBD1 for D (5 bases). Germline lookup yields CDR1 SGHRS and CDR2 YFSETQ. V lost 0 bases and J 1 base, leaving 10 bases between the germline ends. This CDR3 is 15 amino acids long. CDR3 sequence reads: CASSLVTGSNTEAFF. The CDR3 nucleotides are TGCGCCAGCAGCTTGGTAACAGGATCGAACACTGAAGCTTTCTTT.

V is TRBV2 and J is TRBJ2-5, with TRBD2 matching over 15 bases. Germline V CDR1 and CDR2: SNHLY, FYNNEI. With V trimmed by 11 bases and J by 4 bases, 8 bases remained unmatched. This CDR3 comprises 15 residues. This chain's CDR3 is CADGLAGGPRETQYF. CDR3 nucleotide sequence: TGTGCCGACGGACTAGCGGGAGGGCCTAGAGAGACCCAGTACTTC.

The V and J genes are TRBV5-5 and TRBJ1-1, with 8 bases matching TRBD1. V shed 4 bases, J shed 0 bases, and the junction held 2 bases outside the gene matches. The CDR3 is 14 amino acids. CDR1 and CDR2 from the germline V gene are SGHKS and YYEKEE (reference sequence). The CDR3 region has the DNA TGTGCCAGCAGCCGACAGGGGATGAACACTGAAGCTTTCTTT. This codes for CASSRQGMNTEAFF.

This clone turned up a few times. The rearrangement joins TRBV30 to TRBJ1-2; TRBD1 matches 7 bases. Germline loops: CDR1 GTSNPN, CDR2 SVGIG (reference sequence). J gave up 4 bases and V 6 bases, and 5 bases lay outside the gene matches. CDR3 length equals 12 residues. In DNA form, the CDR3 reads TGTGCCTGCCAACAGGGGACCTATGGCTACACCTTC. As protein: CACQQGTYGYTF.

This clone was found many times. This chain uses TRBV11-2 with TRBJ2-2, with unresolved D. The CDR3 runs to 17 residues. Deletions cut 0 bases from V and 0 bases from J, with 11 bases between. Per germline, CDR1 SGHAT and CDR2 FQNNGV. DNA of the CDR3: TGTGCCAGCAGCTTAGATGGAGAGACAACGAACACCGGGGAGCTGTTTTTT. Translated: CASSLDGETTNTGELFF.

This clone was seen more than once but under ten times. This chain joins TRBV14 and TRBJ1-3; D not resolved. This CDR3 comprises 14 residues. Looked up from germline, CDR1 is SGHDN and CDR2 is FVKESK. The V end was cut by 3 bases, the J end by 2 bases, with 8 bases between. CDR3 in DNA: TGTGCCAGCAGCCAGACACGGACTGGAAACACCATATATTTT. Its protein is CASSQTRTGNTIYF.

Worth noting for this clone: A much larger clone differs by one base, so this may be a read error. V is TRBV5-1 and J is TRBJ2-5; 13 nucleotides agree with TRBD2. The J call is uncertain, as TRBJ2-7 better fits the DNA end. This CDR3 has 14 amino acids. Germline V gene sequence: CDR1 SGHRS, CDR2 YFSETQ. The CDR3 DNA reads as TGCGCCAGCAGCTGGACTAGCGGGAGCTACGAGCAGTACTTC. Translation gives CASSWTSGSYEQYF.

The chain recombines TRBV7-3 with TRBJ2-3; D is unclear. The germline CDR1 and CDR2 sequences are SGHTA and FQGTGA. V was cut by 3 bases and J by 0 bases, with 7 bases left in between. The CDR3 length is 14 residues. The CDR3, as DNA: TGTGCCAGCAGCTTCGCGGATAGCACAGATACGCAGTATTTT. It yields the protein CASSFADSTDTQYF.